This T cell receptor (beta chain) was recorded in a study of human T cells and chemical hapten exposure. Time point specified: patch test 1, 2 weeks after DPC sensitization. Treatment in this sample: therapeutic diphenylcyclopropenone sensitization with weekly scalp DPC. This CDR3 contains 12 residues. Per germline, CDR1 SGHDN and CDR2 FVKESK. In regard to this clonotype: The junction shows a germline mismatch at one end, possibly a read error.

TCRdb called the RACE reads again in MiXCR, with one record for every CDR3 protein. The data hold 80,000 to 95,000 distinct CDR3 sequences, with around 11% observed a single time. The rearrangement uses TRBV14 and TRBJ1-6; the D is unclear. Specimen: whole blood, collected in connection with sensitization to the hapten diphenylcyclopropenone (DPC). This receptor was identified in a woman between 50 and 59 years old with alopecia areata. Some clones in this sample may be carry-over from other donors' samples. CDR3 region: CASSHARSPLQF. The CDR3 DNA sequence: TGTGCCAGCAGCCATGCACGATCACCCCTCCAGTTT.